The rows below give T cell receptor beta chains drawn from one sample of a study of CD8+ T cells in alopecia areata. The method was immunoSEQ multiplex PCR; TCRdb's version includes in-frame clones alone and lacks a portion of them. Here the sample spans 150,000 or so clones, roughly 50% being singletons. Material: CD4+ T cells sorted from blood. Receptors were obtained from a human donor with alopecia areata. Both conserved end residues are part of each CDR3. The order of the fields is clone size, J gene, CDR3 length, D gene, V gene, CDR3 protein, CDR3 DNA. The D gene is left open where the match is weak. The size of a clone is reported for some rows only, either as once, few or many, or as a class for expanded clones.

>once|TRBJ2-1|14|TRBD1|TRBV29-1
CSIGDRAFDNEQFF
TGCAGCATCGGGGACAGGGCCTTTGACAATGAGCAGTTCTTC
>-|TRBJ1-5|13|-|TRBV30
CAWSLQGNQPQHF
TGTGCCTGGAGTCTCCAGGGTAATCAGCCCCAGCATTTT
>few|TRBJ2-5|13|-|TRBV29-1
CSVDRGFRETQYF
TGCAGCGTTGACAGGGGTTTCCGAGAGACCCAGTACTTC
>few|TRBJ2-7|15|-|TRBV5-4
CASSFPGSRAYEQYF
TGTGCCAGCAGCTTTCCTGGATCCAGGGCCTACGAGCAGTACTTC
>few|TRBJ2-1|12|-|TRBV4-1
CASSQSRNEQFF
TGCGCCAGCAGCCAATCTCGGAATGAGCAGTTCTTC
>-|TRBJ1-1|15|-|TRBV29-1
CSVQKLTRVLSEAFF
TGCAGCGTTCAAAAACTCACCAGGGTATTGTCTGAAGCTTTCTTT
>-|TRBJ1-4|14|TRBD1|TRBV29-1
CSARPGTGTEKLFF
TGCAGCGCTCGCCCCGGGACAGGGACCGAAAAACTGTTTTTT
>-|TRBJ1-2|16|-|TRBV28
CASSLGNGAGNYGYTF
TGTGCCAGCAGTTTAGGAAACGGGGCTGGTAACTATGGCTACACCTTC
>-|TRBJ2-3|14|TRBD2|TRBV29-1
CSGGLAGITDTQYF
TGCAGCGGGGGACTAGCGGGGATCACAGATACGCAGTATTTT
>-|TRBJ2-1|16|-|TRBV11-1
CASRYKPGEGYNEQFF
TGTGCCAGCAGATATAAACCGGGAGAGGGATACAATGAGCAGTTCTTC
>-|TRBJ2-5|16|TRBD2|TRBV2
CASSDRLAGNKGTQYF
TGTGCCAGCAGTGACCGCCTAGCGGGCAACAAGGGGACCCAGTACTTC
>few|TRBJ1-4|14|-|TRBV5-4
CASSLPGAAEKLFF
TGTGCCAGCAGCTTACCCGGCGCGGCCGAAAAACTGTTTTTT
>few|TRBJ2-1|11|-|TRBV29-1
CSVDLAFSQFF
TGCAGCGTTGATCTGGCCTTTTCGCAGTTCTTC
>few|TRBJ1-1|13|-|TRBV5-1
CASSPTRGPEAFF
TGCGCCAGCAGCCCCACCCGGGGTCCTGAAGCTTTCTTT